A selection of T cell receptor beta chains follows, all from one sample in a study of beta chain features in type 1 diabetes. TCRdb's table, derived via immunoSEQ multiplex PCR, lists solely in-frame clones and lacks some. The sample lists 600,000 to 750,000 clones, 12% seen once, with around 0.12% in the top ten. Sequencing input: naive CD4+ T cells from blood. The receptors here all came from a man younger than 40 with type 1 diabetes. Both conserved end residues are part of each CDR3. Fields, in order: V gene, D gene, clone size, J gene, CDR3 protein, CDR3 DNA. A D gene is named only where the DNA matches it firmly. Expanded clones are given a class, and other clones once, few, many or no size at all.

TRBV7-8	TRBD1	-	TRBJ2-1	CASSLETGIYNEQFF	TGTGCCAGCAGCTTAGAGACAGGGATTTACAATGAGCAGTTCTTC
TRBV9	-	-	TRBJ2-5	CASSVEGEVETQYF	TGTGCCAGCAGCGTAGAAGGGGAGGTTGAGACCCAGTACTTC
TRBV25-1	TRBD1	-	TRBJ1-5	CASSGQGAGQPQHF	TGTGCCAGCAGTGGACAGGGGGCAGGGCAGCCCCAGCATTTT
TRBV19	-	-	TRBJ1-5	CASSMIAGSYQPQHF	TGTGCCAGTAGTATGATTGCGGGCTCTTATCAGCCCCAGCATTTT
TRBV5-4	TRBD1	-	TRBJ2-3	CASSFRTGTSTDTQYF	TGTGCCAGCAGCTTCCGGACAGGGACTAGCACAGATACGCAGTATTTT
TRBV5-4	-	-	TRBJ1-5	CASSLGGERGQPQHF	TGTGCCAGCAGCTTGGGGGGGGAAAGAGGTCAGCCCCAGCATTTT
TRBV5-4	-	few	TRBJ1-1	CASSFMTQGRNTEAFF	TGTGCCAGCAGCTTTATGACGCAGGGGCGGAACACTGAAGCTTTCTTT
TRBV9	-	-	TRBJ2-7	CASSAGHGVDEQYF	TGTGCCAGCAGCGCCGGCCATGGGGTCGACGAGCAGTACTTC
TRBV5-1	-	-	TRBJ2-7	CASSLGESSYEQYF	TGCGCCAGCAGCTTGGGCGAAAGCTCCTACGAGCAGTACTTC
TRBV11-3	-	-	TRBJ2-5	CASSLGLIETQYF	TGTGCCAGCAGCTTAGGCCTGATAGAGACCCAGTACTTC
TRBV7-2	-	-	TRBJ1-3	CASSLSGNPAASGNTIYF	TGTGCCAGCAGCTTATCAGGGAACCCCGCGGCCTCTGGAAACACCATATATTTT
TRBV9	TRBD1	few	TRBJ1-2	CASSATGTGSLVGYTF	TGTGCCAGCAGCGCGACCGGGACAGGATCCCTCGTAGGCTACACCTTC
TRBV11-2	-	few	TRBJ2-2	CASSYINTGTENTGELFF	TGTGCCAGCAGCTACATCAATACCGGGACGGAGAACACCGGGGAGCTGTTTTTT
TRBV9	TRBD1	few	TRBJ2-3	CASSITGADTQYF	TGTGCCAGCAGCATCACAGGGGCGGACACGCAGTATTTT
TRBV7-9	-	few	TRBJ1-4	CASSLYRGRSEKLFF	TGTGCCAGCAGCTTATATCGAGGGAGGAGTGAAAAACTGTTTTTT
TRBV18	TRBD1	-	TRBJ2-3	CASSPLGGQTDTQYF	TGTGCCAGCTCACCATTAGGGGGACAGACAGATACGCAGTATTTT
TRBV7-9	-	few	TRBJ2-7	CASSPGPSYEQYF	TGTGCCAGCAGCCCGGGGCCATCCTACGAGCAGTACTTC
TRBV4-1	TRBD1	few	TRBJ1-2	CASSHTGTGRGGYGYTF	TGCGCCAGCAGCCATACCGGGACAGGGAGGGGAGGCTATGGCTACACCTTC
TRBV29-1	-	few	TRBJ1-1	CSVGRANTEAFF	TGCAGCGTTGGCAGGGCGAACACTGAAGCTTTCTTT
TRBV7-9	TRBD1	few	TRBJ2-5	CASSPGGGSYQETQYF	TGTGCCAGCAGCCCAGGGGGTGGATCGTACCAAGAGACCCAGTACTTC
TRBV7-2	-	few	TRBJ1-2	CASSGTVGDYGYTF	TGTGCCAGCAGCGGCACGGTCGGCGACTATGGCTACACCTTC
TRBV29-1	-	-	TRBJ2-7	CSVLGGNYEQYF	TGCAGCGTTTTAGGGGGAAACTACGAGCAGTACTTC
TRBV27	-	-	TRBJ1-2	CASSYTGWDGYTF	TGTGCCAGCAGTTATACGGGATGGGATGGCTACACCTTC
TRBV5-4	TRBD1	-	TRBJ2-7	CASSQDLVQGAYEQYF	TGTGCCAGCAGCCAAGATCTAGTTCAGGGGGCCTACGAGCAGTACTTC
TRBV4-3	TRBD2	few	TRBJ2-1	CASSQDTSGWNEQFF	TGCGCCTCAAGCCAAGACACTAGCGGTTGGAATGAGCAGTTCTTC
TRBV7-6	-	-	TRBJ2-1	CASSSPYKSSYNEQFF	TGTGCCAGCAGCTCCCCTTACAAGAGCTCCTACAATGAGCAGTTCTTC
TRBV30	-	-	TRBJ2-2	CAWSATAFNTGELFF	TGTGCCTGGAGTGCGACGGCCTTCAACACCGGGGAGCTGTTTTTT
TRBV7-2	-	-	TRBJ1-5	CASSLESGNQPQHF	TGTGCCAGCAGCTTAGAGTCGGGTAATCAGCCCCAGCATTTT
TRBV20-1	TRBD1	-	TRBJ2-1	CSAGQGNEQFF	TGCAGTGCTGGACAGGGGAATGAGCAGTTCTTC
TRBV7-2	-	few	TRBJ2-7	CASSLAGPGNYEQYF	TGTGCCAGCAGCTTAGCGGGGCCAGGGAACTACGAGCAGTACTTC
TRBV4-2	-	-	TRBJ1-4	CASSPRDMGTNEKLFF	TGTGCCAGCAGCCCCCGGGACATGGGAACTAATGAAAAACTGTTTTTT
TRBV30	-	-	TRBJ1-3	CAWSVPRGADSGNTIYF	TGTGCCTGGAGTGTACCAAGGGGGGCCGACTCTGGAAACACCATATATTTT
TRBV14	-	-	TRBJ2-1	CASSQLEKGGQFF	TGTGCCAGCAGCCAACTGGAAAAAGGGGGGCAGTTCTTC
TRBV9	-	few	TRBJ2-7	CASSAAGDNSYEQYF	TGTGCCAGCAGCGCCGCGGGGGACAACTCCTACGAGCAGTACTTC
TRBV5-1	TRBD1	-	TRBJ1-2	CASSLTDRGGYTF	TGCGCCAGCAGCTTGACCGACAGGGGAGGCTACACCTTC
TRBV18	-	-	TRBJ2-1	CASSPPLGNSRNEQFF	TGTGCCAGCTCACCACCGTTGGGGAACTCTAGGAATGAGCAGTTCTTC
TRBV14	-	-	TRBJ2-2	CASSRGMTGTGELFF	TGTGCCAGCAGCCGAGGGATGACAGGCACCGGGGAGCTGTTTTTT
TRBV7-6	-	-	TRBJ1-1	CASSPRPPTAINTEAFF	TGTGCCAGCAGCCCCCGCCCCCCGACAGCCATTAACACTGAAGCTTTCTTT
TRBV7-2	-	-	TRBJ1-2	CASSLQTGTSSGSF	TGTGCCAGCAGCTTACAAACAGGGACCAGTTCCGGATCCTTC
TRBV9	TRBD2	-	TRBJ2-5	CASSGAGQETQYF	TGTGCCAGCAGCGGAGCGGGGCAAGAGACCCAGTACTTC
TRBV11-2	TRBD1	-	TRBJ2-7	CASSTDRGSHEQYF	TGTGCCAGCAGCACCGACAGGGGCTCCCACGAGCAGTACTTC
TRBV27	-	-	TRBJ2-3	CASSPAPGQEDTQYF	TGTGCCAGCAGTCCCGCCCCAGGGCAAGAAGATACGCAGTATTTT
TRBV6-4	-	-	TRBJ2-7	CASKDGPYEQYF	TGTGCCAGCAAGGACGGACCCTACGAGCAGTACTTC
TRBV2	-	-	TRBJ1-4	CASSSTRATNEKLFF	TGTGCCAGCAGTAGCACCAGGGCGACTAATGAAAAACTGTTTTTT
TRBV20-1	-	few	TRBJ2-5	CSVGHGETQYF	TGCAGTGTTGGTCACGGCGAGACCCAGTACTTC
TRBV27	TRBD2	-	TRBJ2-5	CASSLWSGGARETQYF	TGTGCCAGCAGTTTATGGAGCGGGGGGGCCCGAGAGACCCAGTACTTC
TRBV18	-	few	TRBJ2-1	CASSRTDNEQFF	TGTGCCAGCTCACGGACGGATAATGAGCAGTTCTTC
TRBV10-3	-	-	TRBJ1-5	CASAEELSNQPQHF	TGTGCCAGTGCGGAGGAATTGAGCAATCAGCCCCAGCATTTT
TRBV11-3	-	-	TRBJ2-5	CASSLEGTHLQETQYF	TGTGCCAGCAGCTTAGAGGGGACGCACCTCCAAGAGACCCAGTACTTC
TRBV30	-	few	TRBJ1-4	CAWSVGRAEKLFF	TGTGCCTGGAGTGTCGGCAGGGCTGAAAAACTGTTTTTT
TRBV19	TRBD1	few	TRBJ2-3	CASSMTGTFRTDTQYF	TGTGCCAGTAGTATGACAGGGACCTTTCGCACAGATACGCAGTATTTT
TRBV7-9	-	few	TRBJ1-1	CASSLRSGVGTEAFF	TGTGCCAGCAGCTTAAGGTCCGGGGTCGGCACTGAAGCTTTCTTT
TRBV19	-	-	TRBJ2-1	CASSISPAHNEQFF	TGTGCCAGTAGTATTTCCCCAGCCCACAATGAGCAGTTCTTC